The next 8 T cell receptor beta chains were all read from a single sample in a study of blood T cell repertoires in COVID-19. The data were produced by immunoSEQ multiplex PCR, yet TCRdb's version contains in-frame clones alone and is incomplete. This table has about 170,000 clones, approximately 88% appearing once. The sample consisted of peripheral blood. These receptors all come from a woman aged 55-75 years with acute or convalescent COVID-19.

The chain links TRBV24-1 to TRBJ2-3, with 11 nucleotides matching TRBD2. V lost 4 bases and J lost 5; bases outside the gene matches: 7. CDR1 is KGHDR and CDR2 is SFDVKD in the germline V gene. This CDR3 is 16 amino acids long. CDR3 bases: TGTGCCACCAGTGAAGTTGCTAGCGGGGGGCAAGATACGCAGTATTTT. Translated, it gives CATSEVASGGQDTQYF.

The rearrangement links TRBV19 to TRBJ1-5, with 7 nucleotides matching TRBD1. The CDR3 contains 13 residues. CDR1 is LNHDA and CDR2 is SQIVND in the germline V gene (reference sequence). V lost 5 bases, J lost 7 bases, and 5 bases stayed unmatched. This chain's CDR3 is CASSDRVSQPQHF. The CDR3 coding sequence is TGTGCCAGTAGTGACAGGGTGTCACAGCCCCAGCATTTT.

This rearrangement joins TRBV11-2 to TRBJ2-1, with 10 bases that match TRBD2. Germline V gives CDR1 SGHAT, CDR2 FQNNGV. This CDR3 is built from 17 residues. Trimming cost V 5 bases and J 2 bases; bases outside gene matches: 9. The CDR3 protein is CASSPSPLAGAYNEQFF. CDR3 DNA sequence: TGTGCCAGCAGCCCCAGCCCCCTAGCGGGGGCCTACAATGAGCAGTTCTTC.

The V call is TRBV29-1, the J call TRBJ1-1; D perhaps matches TRBD1 (6 bases). Deletions cut 1 base from V and 3 bases from J, with 15 bases between. Germline V gives CDR1 SQVTM, CDR2 ANQGSEA. This CDR3 spans 15 amino acids. The CDR3 coding sequence is TGCAGCGTTGAAGCGGGGGGGCTGTTCGACACTGAAGCTTTCTTT. Translated: CSVEAGGLFDTEAFF.

The V and J genes are TRBV7-9 and TRBJ1-4; 7 bases fit TRBD1. The germline V gene encodes CDR1 SEHNR and CDR2 FQNEAQ (reference sequence). CDR3 length equals 15 residues. Trimming at V came to 5 bases and at J to 3 bases, leaving 6 bases not matched to a gene. CDR3 protein: CASSPNRGPNEKLFF. In DNA, the CDR3 is TGTGCCAGCAGCCCCAACAGGGGCCCTAATGAAAAACTGTTTTTT.

This chain joins TRBV5-4 and TRBJ1-2; possibly TRBD1 for D (5 bases). Trimming pared 0 bases from V and 4 bases from J, leaving 10 bases between. CDR1 is SGHNT and CDR2 is YYREEE in the germline V gene (reference sequence). The length of the CDR3 is 14 residues. The CDR3 sequence is CASSLDGGTYGYTF. CDR3 DNA: TGTGCCAGCAGCTTGGATGGGGGGACCTATGGCTACACCTTC.

The gene calls are TRBV25-1 and TRBJ1-6; D gene uncertain. V lost 5 bases and J lost 7, with 6 bases in between. The germline CDR1 and CDR2 sequences are MGHDK and SYGVNS. The CDR3 runs 12 residues. The CDR3 protein is CASSSGNSPLHF. The CDR3 bases are TGTGCCAGCAGTAGCGGGAATTCACCCCTCCACTTT.

The chain uses TRBV2 and TRBJ2-1; 7 nucleotides agree with TRBD2. This CDR3 contains 16 residues. Germline lookup yields CDR1 SNHLY and CDR2 FYNNEI. Trimming removed 7 bases from V and 4 bases from J; junction bases left unmatched: 13. The DNA of the CDR3 is TGTGCCAGCATCGCGACTGGCGGGGGAAGGTACAATGAGCAGTTCTTC. It codes for CASIATGGGRYNEQFF.